Each of the 14 T cell receptor beta chains below was sequenced from the same sample in a study of tumor and adjacent non-tumor tissue in lung cancer. TCRbeta libraries were built with three rounds of nested PCR, modified from ARM-PCR. TCRdb reprocessed the multiplex PCR reads via MiXCR and lists one record per CDR3 protein. The table lists about 200,000 distinct CDR3 sequences, 70% to 75% of them singletons. This sample's RNA came from whole unsorted tissue. The sequenced sample consisted of lung tumor tissue. The origin of the receptors is a man aged 60 to 75 with non-small cell lung cancer.

The gene calls are TRBV5-4 and TRBJ2-7; D uncertain. CDR1 SGHNT and CDR2 YYREEE come from the germline V gene (reference sequence). V was shortened by 0 bases and J by 4 bases, with 14 bases between the two germline ends. This CDR3 spans 15 amino acids. The CDR3 coding sequence is TGTGCCAGCAGCTTGGCCGATACGGTCTCATACGAGCAGTACTTC. This encodes CASSLADTVSYEQYF.

Notes on this clonotype: This may arise from a read error, as a much more abundant clone is one base away. The chain links TRBV4-1 to TRBJ1-2, with TRBD1 identical over 9 bases. Germline lookup yields CDR1 MGHRA and CDR2 YSYEKL. CDR3 size: 13 residues. CDR3 amino acids: CAGSFRQGEGYTF. CDR3 sequence (DNA): TGCGCCGGCAGCTTCCGACAGGGGGAGGGCTACACCTTC.

This clonotype showed up many times. This chain links TRBV4-2 with TRBJ2-3; tentative D call: TRBD1 (6 bases). Germline CDR1 reads LGHNA; CDR2 reads YNFKEQ. This CDR3 region has 13 residues. Trimming shortened V by 0 bases and J by 6 bases, and 7 bases separated the two germline ends. CDR3: CASSQDQGDTQYF. The CDR3 DNA is TGTGCCAGCAGCCAAGATCAGGGGGATACGCAGTATTTT.

In the case of this clonotype: A much larger clone lies one base from this, so it may be a read error. The conserved final phenylalanine or tryptophan is absent from the CDR3, which likely points to a read error. The chain has TRBV4-2 and TRBJ2-1; 8 bases agree with TRBD2. The CDR3 covers 16 residues. CDR1 and CDR2 (germline): LGHNA, YNFKEQ. The V segment lost 4 bases and the J segment 0 bases; nucleotides outside the gene matches: 5. The DNA of the CDR3 is TGTGCCAGCAGCCCAAAACTAGCGGTCTCCTACAATGAGCAGTTCTCC. Protein: CASSPKLAVSYNEQFS.

Turning to this clonotype: Since no conserved phenylalanine or tryptophan closes the CDR3, a read error is the likely cause. V and J are TRBV6-2 or TRBV6-3 and TRBJ2-1; TRBD2 matches 9 bases. Germline-derived CDR1 and CDR2 are MNHEY and SVGEGT. CDR3 length: 17 amino acids. The chain's CDR3 is CVSSYSLGAGGMNEQFL. Here the CDR3 DNA reads TGTGTCAGCAGTTACTCCCTAGGAGCGGGAGGCATGAATGAGCAGTTCCTC.

The gene calls are TRBV5-1 and TRBJ2-1, with 9 bases fitting TRBD1. The V gene's germline CDR1 is SGHRS and CDR2 YFSETQ. There are 15 residues in the CDR3. The V and J ends lost 7 bases and 6 bases, in that order; junction bases with no gene match: 11. CDR3 residues: CASGRRDRAPNEQFF. CDR3 sequence (DNA): TGCGCCAGCGGCCGCCGGGACAGGGCCCCCAATGAGCAGTTCTTC.

In its sample, this clonotype was seen once. This may come from a read error, since a much larger clone is one base off. The chain employs TRBV12-5 and TRBJ2-7; D call uncertain. The germline V gene encodes CDR1 LGHNT and CDR2 FRNRAP. The length of the CDR3 is 12 residues. V dropped 5 bases and J dropped 3 bases, with 8 bases sitting between them. The CDR3 region is CASGEHGYEQYF. CDR3 nucleotide sequence: TGTGCTAGTGGTGAACACGGCTACGAGCAGTACTTC.

This clonotype was detected ten times or more. V gene TRBV6-2 or TRBV6-3 combines with J gene TRBJ1-2; no clear D gene. The germline V gene encodes CDR1 MNHEY and CDR2 SVGEGT. The CDR3 is 13 residues long. The germline V and J ends were trimmed by 5 bases and 6 bases, with 13 bases remaining between them. In DNA form, the CDR3 reads TGTGCCAGCAGTCCAAGCCCAACACATGGCTACACCTTC. It codes for CASSPSPTHGYTF.

Notes on this clonotype: A junction boundary mismatches the germline segment, possibly from a read error. The chain uses TRBV5-5 and TRBJ2-7; perhaps TRBD1 as D (6 bases). The CDR3 has 14 residues. In germline, CDR1 is SGHKS, CDR2 YYEKEE (reference sequence). CDR3 coding DNA: TGTGCCAGCAGGTTGGCCCGGACAGTCTACGAACAGTACTTC. Its protein is CASRLARTVYEQYF.

This clonotype was found once. V usage is TRBV6-2 or TRBV6-3 and J usage is TRBJ2-3; 8 bases line up with TRBD1. CDR3 length: 16 amino acids. V lost 6 bases, J lost 2 bases, and 10 bases stayed unmatched. Germline loops: CDR1 MNHEY, CDR2 SVGEGT. This chain's CDR3 is CASRDPRQGSTDTQYF. As DNA, the CDR3 is TGTGCCAGCAGAGATCCGAGACAGGGGTCCACAGATACGCAGTATTTT.

This clonotype appeared a few times. At one end the junction does not follow the germline gene, possibly because of a read error. This sequence joins TRBV11-2 and TRBJ2-5, with D uncertain. The germline gives CDR1 SGHAT, CDR2 FQNNGV. The CDR3 length is 13 residues. In nucleotides, the CDR3 is TGTGACAGCAGCTCTACAGTGGAAGAGACACAGTACTTC. This translates into CDSSSTVEETQYF. The whole variable domain, remainder taken from reference TRBV11-2 and TRBJ2-5, is EAGVAQSPRYKIIEKRQSVAFWCNPISGHATLYWYQQILGQGPKLLIQFQNNGVVDDSQLPKDRFSAERLKGVDSTLKIQPAKLEDSAVYLCDSSSTVEETQYFGPGTRLLVL.

Note on this clonotype: A clone one base away is much larger, so this may be a read error. The CDR3 region is CASSLRTGMDEQCF. The CDR3 DNA reads TGTGCCAGCAGCCTCAGGACAGGGATGGACGAGCAGTGCTTC. V and J are TRBV6-5 and TRBJ2-7, with 8 bases fitting TRBD1. The CDR3 is 14 amino acids. The germline V gene encodes CDR1 MNHEY and CDR2 SVGAGI.

On this clonotype itself: One end of the junction varies from germline; a read error may be responsible. This chain's CDR3 is CSARVGDTLPCF. The CDR3 nucleotides read TGCAGTGCTAGAGTCGGGGACACGTTGCCGTGTTTT. The V call is TRBV20-1, the J call TRBJ1-4; the D gene is possibly TRBD1 (6 bases). Germline V gives CDR1 DFQATT, CDR2 SNEGSKA (reference sequence). The CDR3 sequence is 12 residues long.

Worth noting for this clonotype: One base away lies a much larger clone, so this may be a sequencing read error. This rearrangement joins TRBV5-1 to TRBJ1-2, with D unclear. There are 13 residues in the CDR3. CDR1 SGHRS and CDR2 YFSETQ come from the germline V gene. The CDR3 protein is CASSRMANYGYIF. The CDR3, as DNA: TGCGCCAGCAGCAGGATGGCGAACTATGGCTACATCTTC.